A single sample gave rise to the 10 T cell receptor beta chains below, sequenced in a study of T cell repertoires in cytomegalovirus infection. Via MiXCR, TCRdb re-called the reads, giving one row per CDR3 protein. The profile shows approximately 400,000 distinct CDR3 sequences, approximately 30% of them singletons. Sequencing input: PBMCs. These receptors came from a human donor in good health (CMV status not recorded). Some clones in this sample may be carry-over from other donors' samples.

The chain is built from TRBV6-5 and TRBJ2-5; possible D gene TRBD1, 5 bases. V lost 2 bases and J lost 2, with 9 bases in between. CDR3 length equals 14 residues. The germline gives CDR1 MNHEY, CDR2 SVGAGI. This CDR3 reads CASSYGALQETQYF. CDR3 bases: TGTGCCAGCAGTTACGGGGCCCTACAAGAGACCCAGTACTTC.

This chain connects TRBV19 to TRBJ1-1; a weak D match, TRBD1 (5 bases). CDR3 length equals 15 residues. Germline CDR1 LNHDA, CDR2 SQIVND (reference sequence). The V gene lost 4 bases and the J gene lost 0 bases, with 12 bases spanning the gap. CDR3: CASSNLGTLNTEAFF. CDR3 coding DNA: TGTGCCAGTAGTAACCTCGGGACCTTGAACACTGAAGCTTTCTTT.

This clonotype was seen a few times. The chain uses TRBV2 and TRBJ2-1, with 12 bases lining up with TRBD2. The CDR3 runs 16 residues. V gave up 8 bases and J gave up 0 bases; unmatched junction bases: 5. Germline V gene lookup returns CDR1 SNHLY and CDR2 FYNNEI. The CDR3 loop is CASSGLAGSSYNEQFF. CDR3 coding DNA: TGTGCCAGCTCAGGACTAGCGGGGAGCTCCTACAATGAGCAGTTCTTC. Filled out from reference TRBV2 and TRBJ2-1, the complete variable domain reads EPEVTQTPSHQVTQMGQEVILRCVPISNHLYFYWYRQILGQKVEFLVSFYNNEISEKSEIFDDQFSVERPDGSNFTLKIRSTKLEDSAMYFCASSGLAGSSYNEQFFGPGTRLTVL.

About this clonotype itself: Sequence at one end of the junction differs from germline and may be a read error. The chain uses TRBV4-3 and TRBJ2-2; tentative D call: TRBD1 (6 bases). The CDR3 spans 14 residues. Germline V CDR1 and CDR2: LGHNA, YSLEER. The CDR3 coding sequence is TGCGCCAACAGCCACAGGGAGAACACCGGGGAGCTGTTTTTT. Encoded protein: CANSHRENTGELFF.

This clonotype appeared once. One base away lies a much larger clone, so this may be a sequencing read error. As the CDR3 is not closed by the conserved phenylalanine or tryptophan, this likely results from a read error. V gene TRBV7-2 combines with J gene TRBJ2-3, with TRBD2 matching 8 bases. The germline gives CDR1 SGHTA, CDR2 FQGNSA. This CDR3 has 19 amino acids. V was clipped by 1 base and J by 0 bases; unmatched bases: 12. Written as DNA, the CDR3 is TGTGCCAGCAGCTTAGTATGGGCGGGGGGAACTTCGAGCACAGATACGCAGTATTGT. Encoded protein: CASSLVWAGGTSSTDTQYC.

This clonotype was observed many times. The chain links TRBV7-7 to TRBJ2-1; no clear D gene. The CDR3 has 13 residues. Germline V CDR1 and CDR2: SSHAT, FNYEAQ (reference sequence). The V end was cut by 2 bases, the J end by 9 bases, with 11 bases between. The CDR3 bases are TGTGCCAGCAGCTTAAGAGGCGAGACTGAGCAGTTCTTC. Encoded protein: CASSLRGETEQFF. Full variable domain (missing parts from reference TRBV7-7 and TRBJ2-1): GAGVSQSPRYKVTKRGQDVTLRCDPISSHATLYWYQQALGQGPEFLTYFNYEAQPDKSGLPSDRFSAERPEGSISTLTIQRTEQRDSAMYRCASSLRGETEQFFGPGTRLTVL.

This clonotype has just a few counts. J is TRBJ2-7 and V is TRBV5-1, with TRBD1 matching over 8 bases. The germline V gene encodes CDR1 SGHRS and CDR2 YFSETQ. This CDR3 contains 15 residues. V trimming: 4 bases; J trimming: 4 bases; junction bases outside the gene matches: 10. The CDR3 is CASSPAPGQVYEQYF. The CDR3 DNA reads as TGCGCCAGCAGCCCAGCACCGGGACAGGTGTACGAGCAGTACTTC.

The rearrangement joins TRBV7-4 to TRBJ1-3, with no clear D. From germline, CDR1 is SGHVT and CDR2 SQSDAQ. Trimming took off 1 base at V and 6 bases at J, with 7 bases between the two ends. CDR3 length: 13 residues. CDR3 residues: CASSLGEKNTIYF. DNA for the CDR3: TGTGCCAGCAGCTTAGGGGAGAAAAACACCATATATTTT.

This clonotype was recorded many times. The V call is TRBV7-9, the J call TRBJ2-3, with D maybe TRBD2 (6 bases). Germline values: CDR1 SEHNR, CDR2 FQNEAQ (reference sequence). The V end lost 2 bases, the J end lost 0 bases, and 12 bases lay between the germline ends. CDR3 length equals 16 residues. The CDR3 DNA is TGTGCCAGCAGCTTATTAGGCGGGACTAGCACAGATACGCAGTATTTT. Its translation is CASSLLGGTSTDTQYF.

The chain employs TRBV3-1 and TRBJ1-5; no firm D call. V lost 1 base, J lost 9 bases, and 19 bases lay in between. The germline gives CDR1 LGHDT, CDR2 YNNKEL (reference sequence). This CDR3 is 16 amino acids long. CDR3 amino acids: CASSQGTLTPTRPQHF. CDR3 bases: TGTGCCAGCAGCCAAGGGACGCTTACTCCTACCCGGCCCCAGCATTTT.